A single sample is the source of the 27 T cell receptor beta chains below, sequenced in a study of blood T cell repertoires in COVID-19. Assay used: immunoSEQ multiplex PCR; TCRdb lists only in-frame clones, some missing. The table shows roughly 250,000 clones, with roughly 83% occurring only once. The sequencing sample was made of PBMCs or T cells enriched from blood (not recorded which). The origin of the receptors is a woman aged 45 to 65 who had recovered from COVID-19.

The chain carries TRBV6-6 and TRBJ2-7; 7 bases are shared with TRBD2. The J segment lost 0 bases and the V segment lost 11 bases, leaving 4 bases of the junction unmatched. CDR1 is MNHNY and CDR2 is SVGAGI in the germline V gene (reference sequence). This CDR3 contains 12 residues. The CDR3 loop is CAARGDSYEQYF. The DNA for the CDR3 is TGTGCCGCACGGGGGGACTCCTACGAGCAGTACTTC.

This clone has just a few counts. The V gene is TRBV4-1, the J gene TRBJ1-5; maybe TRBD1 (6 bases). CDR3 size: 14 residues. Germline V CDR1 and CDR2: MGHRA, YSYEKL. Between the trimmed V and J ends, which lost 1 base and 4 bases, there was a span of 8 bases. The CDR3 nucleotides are TGCGCCAGCAGCCAAGCAGGGGCTAATCAGCCCCAGCATTTT. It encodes CASSQAGANQPQHF.

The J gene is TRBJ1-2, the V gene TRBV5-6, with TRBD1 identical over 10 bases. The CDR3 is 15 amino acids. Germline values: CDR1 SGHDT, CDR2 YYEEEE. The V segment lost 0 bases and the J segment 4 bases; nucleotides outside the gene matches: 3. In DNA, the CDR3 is TGTGCCAGCAGCTTGGCGACAGGGGGCACCTATGGCTACACCTTC. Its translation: CASSLATGGTYGYTF.

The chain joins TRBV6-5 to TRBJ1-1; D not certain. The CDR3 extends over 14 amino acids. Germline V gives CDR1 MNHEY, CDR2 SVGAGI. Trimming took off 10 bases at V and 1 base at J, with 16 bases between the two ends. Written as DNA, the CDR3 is TGTGCCACCCCGGCGGGGTTGAGGAACACTGAAGCTTTCTTT. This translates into CATPAGLRNTEAFF.

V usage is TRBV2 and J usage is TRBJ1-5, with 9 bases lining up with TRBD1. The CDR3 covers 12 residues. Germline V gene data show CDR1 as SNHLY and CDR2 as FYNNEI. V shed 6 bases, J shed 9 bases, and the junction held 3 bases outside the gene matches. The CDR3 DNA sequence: TGTGCCAGCAGGGGACAGGGTCGGCCCCAGCATTTT. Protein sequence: CASRGQGRPQHF.

The CDR3 loop reads CASSSGTSGNEQFF. CDR3 sequence (DNA): TGCGCCAGCAGCTCGGGAACTAGCGGGAATGAGCAGTTCTTC. The chain carries TRBV5-1 and TRBJ2-1, with 9 bases matching TRBD2. With V trimmed by 3 bases and J by 7 bases, 5 bases remained unmatched. The CDR3 covers 14 residues. Germline V gene sequence: CDR1 SGHRS, CDR2 YFSETQ.

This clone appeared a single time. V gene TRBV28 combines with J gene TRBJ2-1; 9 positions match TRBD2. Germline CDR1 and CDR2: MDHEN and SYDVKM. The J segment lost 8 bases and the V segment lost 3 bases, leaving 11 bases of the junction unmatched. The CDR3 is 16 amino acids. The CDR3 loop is CASSFLAGMGRDEQFF. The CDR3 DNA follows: TGTGCCAGCAGTTTTCTAGCGGGGATGGGTCGGGATGAGCAGTTCTTC.

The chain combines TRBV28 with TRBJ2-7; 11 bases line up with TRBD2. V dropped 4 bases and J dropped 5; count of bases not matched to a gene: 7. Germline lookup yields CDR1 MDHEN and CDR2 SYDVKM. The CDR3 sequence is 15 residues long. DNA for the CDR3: TGTGCCAGCAGTTCTCTACTAGCGGGGGTAAACGAGCAGTACTTC. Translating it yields CASSSLLAGVNEQYF.

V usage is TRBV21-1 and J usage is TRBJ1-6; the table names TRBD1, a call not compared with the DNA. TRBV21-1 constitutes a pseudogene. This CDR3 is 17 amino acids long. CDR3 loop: CASSKATGAGYNSPLHF. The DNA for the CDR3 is TGTGCCAGCAGCAAAGCGACAGGGGCGGGTTATAATTCACCCCTCCACTTT.

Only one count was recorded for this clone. The chain's CDR3 is CASSIAGKNNEQFF. CDR3 nucleotides: TGTGCCAGCAGTATTGCGGGCAAGAACAATGAGCAGTTCTTC. The chain is built from TRBV2 and TRBJ2-1; tentative D call: TRBD2 (5 bases). Trimming removed 5 bases at V and 5 bases at J, with 13 bases between. The germline V gene encodes CDR1 SNHLY and CDR2 FYNNEI. The CDR3 is 14 amino acids. Drawing the rest from reference TRBV2 and TRBJ2-1, the complete variable domain is EPEVTQTPSHQVTQMGQEVILRCVPISNHLYFYWYRQILGQKVEFLVSFYNNEISEKSEIFDDQFSVERPDGSNFTLKIRSTKLEDSAMYFCASSIAGKNNEQFFGPGTRLTVL.

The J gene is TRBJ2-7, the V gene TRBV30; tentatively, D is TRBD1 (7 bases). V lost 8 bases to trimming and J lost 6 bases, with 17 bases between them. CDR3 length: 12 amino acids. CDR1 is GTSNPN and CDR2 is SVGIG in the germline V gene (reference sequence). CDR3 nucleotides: TGTGCCGCTAGGGGGCTAGCGTTCGAGCAGTACTTC. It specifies CAARGLAFEQYF.

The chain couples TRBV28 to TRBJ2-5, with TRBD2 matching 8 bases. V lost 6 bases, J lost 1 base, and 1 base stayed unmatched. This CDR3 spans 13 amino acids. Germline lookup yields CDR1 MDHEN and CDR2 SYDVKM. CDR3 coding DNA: TGTGCCAGCAGAGGACTAGCCCAAGAGACCCAGTACTTC. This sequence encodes CASRGLAQETQYF.

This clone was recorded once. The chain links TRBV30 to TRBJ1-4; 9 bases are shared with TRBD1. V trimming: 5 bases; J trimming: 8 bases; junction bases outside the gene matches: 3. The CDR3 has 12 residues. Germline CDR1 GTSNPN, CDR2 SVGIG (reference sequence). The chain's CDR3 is CAWEDRGEKLFF. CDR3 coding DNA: TGTGCCTGGGAGGACAGGGGAGAAAAACTGTTTTTT.

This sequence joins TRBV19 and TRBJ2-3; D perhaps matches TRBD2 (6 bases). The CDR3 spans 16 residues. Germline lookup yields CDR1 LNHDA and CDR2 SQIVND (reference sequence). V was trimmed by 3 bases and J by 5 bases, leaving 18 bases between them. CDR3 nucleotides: TGTGCCAGTAGTATGCTACTCACCGGAGGGGAAGATACGCAGTATTTT. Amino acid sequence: CASSMLLTGGEDTQYF.

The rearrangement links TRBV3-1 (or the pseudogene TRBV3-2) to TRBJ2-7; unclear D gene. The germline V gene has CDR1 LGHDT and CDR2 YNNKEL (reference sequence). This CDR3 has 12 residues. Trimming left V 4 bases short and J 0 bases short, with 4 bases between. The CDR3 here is CASSLLSYEQYF. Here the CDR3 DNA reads TGTGCCAGCAGCCTTCTCTCCTACGAGCAGTACTTC.

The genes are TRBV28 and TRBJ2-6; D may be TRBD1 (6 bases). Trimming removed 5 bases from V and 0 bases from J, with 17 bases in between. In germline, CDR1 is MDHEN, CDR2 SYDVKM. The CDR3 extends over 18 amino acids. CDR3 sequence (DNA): TGTGCCAGCAGTGAAGTCGGGACATCCAGCTCTGGGGCCAACGTCCTGACTTTC. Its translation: CASSEVGTSSSGANVLTF. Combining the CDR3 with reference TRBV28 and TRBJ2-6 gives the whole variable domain DVKVTQSSRYLVKRTGEKVFLECVQDMDHENMFWYRQDPGLGLRLIYFSYDVKMKEKGDIPEGYSVSREKKERFSLILESASTNQTSMYLCASSEVGTSSSGANVLTFGAGSRLTVL.

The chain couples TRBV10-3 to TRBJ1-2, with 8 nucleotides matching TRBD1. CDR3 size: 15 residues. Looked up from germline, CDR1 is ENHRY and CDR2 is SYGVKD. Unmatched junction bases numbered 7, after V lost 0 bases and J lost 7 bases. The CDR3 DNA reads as TGTGCCATCAGTGAGTCGCCAGGGGGCGGGTCTGGCTACACCTTC. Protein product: CAISESPGGGSGYTF.

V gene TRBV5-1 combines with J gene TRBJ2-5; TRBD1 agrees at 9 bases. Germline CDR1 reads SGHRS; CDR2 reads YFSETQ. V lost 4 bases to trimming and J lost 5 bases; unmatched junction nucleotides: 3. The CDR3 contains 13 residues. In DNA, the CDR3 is TGCGCCAGCAGCATCGGGACAGGGGAGACCCAGTACTTC. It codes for CASSIGTGETQYF. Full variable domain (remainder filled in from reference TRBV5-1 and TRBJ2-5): KAGVTQTPRYLIKTRGQQVTLSCSPISGHRSVSWYQQTPGQGLQFLFEYFSETQRNKGNFPGRFSGRQFSNSRSEMNVSTLELGDSALYLCASSIGTGETQYFGPGTRLLVL.

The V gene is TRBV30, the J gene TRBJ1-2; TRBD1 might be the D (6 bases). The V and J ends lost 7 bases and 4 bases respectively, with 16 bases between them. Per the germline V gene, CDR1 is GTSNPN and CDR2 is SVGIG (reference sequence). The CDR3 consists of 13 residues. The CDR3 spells CAFKTGKGYGYTF. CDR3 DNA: TGTGCCTTTAAGACAGGTAAAGGCTATGGCTACACCTTC.

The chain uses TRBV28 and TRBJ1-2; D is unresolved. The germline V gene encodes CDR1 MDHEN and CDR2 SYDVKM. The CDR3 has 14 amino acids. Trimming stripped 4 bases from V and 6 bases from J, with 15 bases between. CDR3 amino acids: CASSSNLQWNGYTF. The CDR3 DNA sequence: TGTGCCAGCAGTTCAAACCTACAGTGGAATGGCTACACCTTC.

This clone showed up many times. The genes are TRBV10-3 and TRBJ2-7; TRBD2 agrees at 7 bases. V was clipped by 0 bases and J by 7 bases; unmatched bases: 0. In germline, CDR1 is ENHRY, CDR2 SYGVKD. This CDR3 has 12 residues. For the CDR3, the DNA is TGTGCCATCAGTGAGTCGGGAGGGGAGCAGTACTTC. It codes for CAISESGGEQYF.

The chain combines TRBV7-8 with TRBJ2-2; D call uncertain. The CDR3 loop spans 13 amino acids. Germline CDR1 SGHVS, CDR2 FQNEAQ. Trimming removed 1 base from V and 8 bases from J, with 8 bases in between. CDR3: CASSLGLGGELFF. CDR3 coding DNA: TGTGCCAGCAGCTTAGGACTGGGTGGGGAGCTGTTTTTT.

CDR3 residues: CASGLGAGAAGELFF. In DNA, the CDR3 is TGTGCTAGTGGTTTAGGAGCGGGAGCGGCCGGGGAGCTGTTTTTT. V is TRBV12-5 and J is TRBJ2-2; 8 bases are a match to TRBD2. This CDR3 has 15 residues. Germline V CDR1 and CDR2: LGHNT, FRNRAP. Trimming at V came to 3 bases and at J to 6 bases, leaving 6 bases not matched to a gene.

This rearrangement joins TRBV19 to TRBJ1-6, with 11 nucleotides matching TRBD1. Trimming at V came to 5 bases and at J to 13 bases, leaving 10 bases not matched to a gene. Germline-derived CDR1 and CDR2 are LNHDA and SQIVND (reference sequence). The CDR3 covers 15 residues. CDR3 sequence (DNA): TGTGCCAGTAGTCTCTCCGGGACAGGGGGTTTTCCCCTCCACTTT. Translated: CASSLSGTGGFPLHF.

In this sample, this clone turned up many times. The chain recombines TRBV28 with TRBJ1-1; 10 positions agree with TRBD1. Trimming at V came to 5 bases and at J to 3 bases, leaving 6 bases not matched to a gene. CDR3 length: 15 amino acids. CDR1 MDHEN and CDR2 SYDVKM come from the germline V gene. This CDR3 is CASSLRQGAHTEAFF. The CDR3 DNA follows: TGTGCCAGCAGTCTCCGACAGGGGGCGCACACTGAAGCTTTCTTT.

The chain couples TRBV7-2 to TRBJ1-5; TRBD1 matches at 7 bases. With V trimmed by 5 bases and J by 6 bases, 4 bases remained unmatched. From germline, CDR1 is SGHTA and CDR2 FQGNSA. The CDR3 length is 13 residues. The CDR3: CASSPQGGQPQHF. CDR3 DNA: TGTGCCAGCAGCCCCCAGGGGGGTCAGCCCCAGCATTTT.

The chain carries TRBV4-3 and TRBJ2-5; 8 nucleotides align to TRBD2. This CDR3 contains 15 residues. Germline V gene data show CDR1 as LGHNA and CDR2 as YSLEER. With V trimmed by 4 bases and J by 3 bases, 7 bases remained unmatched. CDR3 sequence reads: CASSLDIAGKETQYF. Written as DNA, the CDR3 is TGCGCCAGCAGCCTAGACATAGCGGGGAAAGAGACCCAGTACTTC.